Shown below are 31 T cell receptor beta chains from a single sample sequenced in a study of shared clonotypes between healthy human individuals. Generated by immunoSEQ multiplex PCR, the TCRdb table keeps only in-frame clones and is missing some. The sample yields some 1 million clones, around 76% seen once. Sequencing was performed on memory CD4+ T cells sorted from blood. Documented subset: CD45RA-negative fraction. The source is a man aged 18 to 30 in good health.

V is TRBV6-1 and J is TRBJ2-1; the D gene is possibly TRBD2 (5 bases). Trimming took 7 bases from V and 7 from J, leaving 11 bases between them. The CDR3 runs to 12 residues. Germline V gives CDR1 MNHNS, CDR2 SASEGT. DNA for the CDR3: TGTGCCAGCACTCAGCGGTTGAATGAGCAGTTCTTC. As protein: CASTQRLNEQFF.

Remarks on this clone: The junction departs from the called germline gene at one end, perhaps through a read error. This same CDR3 is encoded by further DNA sequences in the sample. The rearrangement links TRBV9 to TRBJ1-2, with no clear D. In germline, CDR1 is SGDLS, CDR2 YYNGEE. The CDR3 is 12 residues long. The CDR3 loop is CASSDDLYGYTF. DNA for the CDR3: TGCGCCAGCAGCGACGACCTCTATGGCTACACCTTC.

The V gene is TRBV9, the J gene TRBJ2-4; the D gene is possibly TRBD1 (6 bases). Germline loops: CDR1 SGDLS, CDR2 YYNGEE. The CDR3 has 16 amino acids. V was trimmed by 5 bases and J by 4 bases, leaving 19 bases between them. The CDR3 sequence: CASRDPSKRGKNIQYF. Here the CDR3 DNA reads TGTGCCAGCAGGGACCCAAGTAAGAGGGGGAAAAACATTCAGTACTTC.

This chain uses TRBV19 with TRBJ2-7, with D perhaps matching TRBD1 (5 bases). The V end lost 3 bases, the J end lost 1 base, and 10 bases lay between the germline ends. CDR1 is LNHDA, CDR2 SQIVND, per germline (reference sequence). The CDR3 covers 14 residues. The CDR3 DNA is TGTGCCAGTAGTATGTTACAGGCGTCCTACGAGCAGTACTTC. Protein sequence: CASSMLQASYEQYF.

The chain joins TRBV19 to TRBJ1-1, with D uncertain. Per the germline V gene, CDR1 is LNHDA and CDR2 is SQIVND (reference sequence). This CDR3 is 16 amino acids long. Trimming cost V 7 bases and J 4 bases, with 22 bases left between them. This CDR3 reads CASNPRAARRTTEAFF. The CDR3 DNA reads TGTGCCAGTAACCCACGGGCAGCCCGGCGGACCACTGAAGCTTTCTTT.

This sequence joins TRBV9 and TRBJ1-2, with D possibly matching TRBD1 (5 bases). The V end was cut by 0 bases, the J end by 3 bases, with 21 bases between. CDR3 length: 18 residues. CDR1 SGDLS and CDR2 YYNGEE come from the germline V gene. The CDR3 reads CASSVDPRGGLGYYGYTF. In nucleotides, the CDR3 is TGTGCCAGCAGCGTAGATCCGAGGGGAGGCTTAGGTTACTATGGCTACACCTTC.

The gene calls are TRBV4-2 and TRBJ2-5; D might be TRBD1 (6 bases). This CDR3 spans 19 amino acids. Per germline, CDR1 LGHNA and CDR2 YNFKEQ. Trimming removed 4 bases from V and 3 bases from J, with 27 bases in between. Here the CDR3 reads CASSPTSIRGAGDEETQYF. CDR3 coding DNA: TGTGCCAGCAGCCCCACATCGATCCGAGGGGCAGGGGATGAAGAGACCCAGTACTTC.

This clone was found once. This chain links TRBV20-1 with TRBJ2-7, with 8 positions matching TRBD2. V lost 5 bases and J lost 9; bases outside the gene matches: 6. In germline, CDR1 is DFQATT, CDR2 SNEGSKA (reference sequence). The CDR3 loop spans 11 amino acids. DNA of the CDR3: TGCAGTGCTGCGGGACTAGATGGGCAGTACTTC. Amino acids: CSAAGLDGQYF.

V and J are TRBV7-2 and TRBJ2-7; D perhaps matches TRBD2 (6 bases). The length of the CDR3 is 14 residues. V was clipped by 4 bases and J by 5 bases, with 15 bases between them. CDR1 and CDR2 from the germline V gene are SGHTA and FQGNSA. CDR3 in DNA: TGTGCCAGCAGCTCGACCGGGGGTCGGAACGAGCAGTACTTC. This translates into CASSSTGGRNEQYF.

The chain joins TRBV2 to TRBJ2-2; D gene ambiguous. Trimming took off 8 bases at V and 5 bases at J, with 18 bases between the two ends. The CDR3 runs 15 residues. CDR1 is SNHLY and CDR2 is FYNNEI in the germline V gene. CDR3 in amino acids: CASAEDPALTGELFF. The CDR3 region has the DNA TGTGCCAGCGCCGAGGACCCAGCTCTAACCGGGGAGCTGTTTTTT.

The V call is TRBV2, the J call TRBJ1-3, with unresolved D. V was pared by 8 bases and J by 7 bases, with 12 bases between. This CDR3 spans 12 amino acids. The V gene's germline CDR1 is SNHLY and CDR2 FYNNEI. The CDR3 sequence is CASDREQNTIYF. The CDR3 DNA reads TGTGCCAGCGATCGGGAGCAGAACACCATATATTTT.

The chain is built from TRBV15 and TRBJ1-5; tentative D call: TRBD1 (5 bases). Trimming took 0 bases from V and 3 from J, leaving 9 bases between them. Germline V gene data show CDR1 as LNHNV and CDR2 as YYDKDF (reference sequence). The CDR3 spans 15 residues. The CDR3 DNA is TGTGCCACCAGCAGAGATGGCAGGGCCAATCAGCCCCAGCATTTT. Its translation is CATSRDGRANQPQHF.

This rearrangement joins TRBV6-1 to TRBJ2-7; D not resolved. The germline CDR1 and CDR2 sequences are MNHNS and SASEGT. The V end was cut by 7 bases, the J end by 0 bases, with 7 bases between. The CDR3 spans 12 residues. The CDR3 nucleotides are TGTGCCAGCACAACCCTCTCCTACGAGCAGTACTTC. Residues: CASTTLSYEQYF.

This rearrangement joins TRBV5-6 to TRBJ1-4, with 9 bases identical to TRBD1. CDR3 size: 19 residues. The V gene's germline CDR1 is SGHDT and CDR2 YYEEEE. V was pared by 0 bases and J by 1 base, with 10 bases of the junction left unmatched. CDR3: CASSLDSRQGGRTNEKLFF. The CDR3, as DNA: TGTGCCAGCAGCTTGGATTCACGACAGGGGGGGCGAACTAATGAAAAACTGTTTTTT.

V gene TRBV18 combines with J gene TRBJ2-5, with TRBD1 identical over 7 bases. With 2 bases clipped from V and 9 bases from J, the junction kept 18 bases outside the gene matches. This CDR3 spans 17 amino acids. Germline CDR1 is KGHSH and CDR2 is LQKENI. CDR3 sequence reads: CASSPVAGQDVPGSQYF. In nucleotides, the CDR3 is TGTGCCAGCTCACCAGTAGCAGGACAGGATGTACCGGGGTCCCAGTACTTC.

The chain recombines TRBV2 with TRBJ2-3; the match to TRBD1 covers 9 bases. The trim removed 7 bases at V and 0 bases at J, leaving 5 bases unmatched. The CDR3 consists of 15 residues. CDR1 and CDR2 from the germline V gene are SNHLY and FYNNEI. The CDR3 loop reads CASTGTGSSTDTQYF. In DNA form, the CDR3 reads TGTGCCAGCACTGGGACAGGGTCTAGCACAGATACGCAGTATTTT.

In DNA, the CDR3 is TGTGCCAGCAGTTTCGGGCCGAACACCGGGGAGCTGTTTTTT. Translated: CASSFGPNTGELFF. The rearrangement uses TRBV28 and TRBJ2-2; no clear D gene. The germline CDR1 and CDR2 sequences are MDHEN and SYDVKM. This CDR3 has 14 residues. V lost 3 bases and J 0 bases, leaving 5 bases between the germline ends. The full variable domain, in which reference TRBV28 and TRBJ2-2 provide the parts outside the CDR3, is DVKVTQSSRYLVKRTGEKVFLECVQDMDHENMFWYRQDPGLGLRLIYFSYDVKMKEKGDIPEGYSVSREKKERFSLILESASTNQTSMYLCASSFGPNTGELFFGEGSRLTVL.

The genes are TRBV5-1 and TRBJ1-4, with a tentative D call TRBD1 (5 bases). This CDR3 spans 17 amino acids. Germline values: CDR1 SGHRS, CDR2 YFSETQ. Deletions cut 0 bases from V and 0 bases from J, with 12 bases between. CDR3 loop: CASSLGQPLSTNEKLFF. For the CDR3, the DNA is TGCGCCAGCAGCTTGGGACAGCCATTATCAACTAATGAAAAACTGTTTTTT.

The gene calls are TRBV5-1 and TRBJ2-3, with 7 bases matching TRBD2. V shed 0 bases, J shed 0 bases, and the junction held 7 bases outside the gene matches. There are 17 residues in the CDR3. CDR1 is SGHRS and CDR2 is YFSETQ in the germline V gene. CDR3 in DNA: TGCGCCAGCAGCTTGGGTTCGGTAGCGGGTAGCACAGATACGCAGTATTTT. It specifies CASSLGSVAGSTDTQYF. Full variable domain (outside the CDR3, taken from reference TRBV5-1 and TRBJ2-3): KAGVTQTPRYLIKTRGQQVTLSCSPISGHRSVSWYQQTPGQGLQFLFEYFSETQRNKGNFPGRFSGRQFSNSRSEMNVSTLELGDSALYLCASSLGSVAGSTDTQYFGPGTRLTVL.

V is TRBV25-1 and J is TRBJ2-7; D is perhaps TRBD1 (5 bases). There are 15 residues in the CDR3. Germline loops: CDR1 MGHDK, CDR2 SYGVNS. V was pared by 1 base and J by 1 base, with 11 bases between. As DNA, the CDR3 is TGTGCCAGCAGTGAATGGAAGGGGTCGTCCTACGAGCAGTACTTC. It translates to CASSEWKGSSYEQYF.

V gene TRBV21-1 combines with J gene TRBJ2-1; no check of the table's D call, TRBD1, against the DNA was made. TRBV21-1 is a documented pseudogene. This CDR3 region has 17 residues. The CDR3 coding sequence is TGTGCCAGCAGCAAAGCGTGGGACAGGGATATTTACAATGAGCAGTTCTTC. Encoded protein: CASSKAWDRDIYNEQFF.

The rearrangement links TRBV30 to TRBJ1-2; D is unclear. The length of the CDR3 is 11 residues. V was cut by 3 bases and J by 7 bases, with 9 bases left in between. Germline V gene data show CDR1 as GTSNPN and CDR2 as SVGIG (reference sequence). The CDR3 region is CAWSSNPGYTF. In DNA form, the CDR3 reads TGTGCCTGGAGCTCCAATCCTGGCTACACCTTC.

V usage is TRBV19 and J usage is TRBJ1-3; no reliable D call. The germline V gene encodes CDR1 LNHDA and CDR2 SQIVND (reference sequence). The ends were cut back, 2 bases at V and 0 bases at J, with 5 bases in the middle. CDR3 size: 14 residues. CDR3 bases: TGTGCCAGTAGTATACAATTCTCTGGAAACACCATATATTTT. It translates to CASSIQFSGNTIYF.

The chain combines TRBV27 with TRBJ2-5; weak D call: TRBD2 (6 bases). Germline V gene sequence: CDR1 MNHEY, CDR2 SMNVEV (reference sequence). This CDR3 comprises 14 residues. Between the trimmed V and J ends, which lost 5 bases and 4 bases, there was a span of 14 bases. DNA for the CDR3: TGTGCCAGCAGTCCCGGGAGAGCTGGAGAGACCCAGTACTTC. Translation: CASSPGRAGETQYF.

The chain is built from TRBV28 and TRBJ1-2; a weak D match, TRBD1 (5 bases). V was trimmed by 0 bases and J by 1 base, leaving 9 bases between them. The CDR3 is made up of 15 amino acids. The germline V gene encodes CDR1 MDHEN and CDR2 SYDVKM. The CDR3 reads CASSLWKGNNYGYTF. The DNA for the CDR3 is TGTGCCAGCAGTTTATGGAAGGGGAATAACTATGGCTACACCTTC.

On this clone: The sample contains more than one DNA sequence encoding this CDR3. The V and J genes are TRBV7-8 and TRBJ1-1; D unclear. The V and J ends lost 3 bases and 4 bases respectively, with 9 bases between them. Germline V CDR1 and CDR2: SGHVS, FQNEAQ. The CDR3 runs to 13 residues. The CDR3 protein is CASSLRERTEAFF. In DNA form, the CDR3 reads TGTGCCAGCAGCTTGAGGGAGCGCACTGAAGCTTTCTTT.

This chain uses TRBV10-1 with TRBJ2-2; unclear D gene. Trimming removed 6 bases from V and 4 bases from J, with 9 bases in between. CDR1 is WNHNN and CDR2 is SYGVQD in the germline V gene (reference sequence). This CDR3 contains 13 residues. CDR3 protein: CASRQTVTGELFF. Written as DNA, the CDR3 is TGCGCCAGCAGGCAGACGGTCACCGGGGAGCTGTTTTTT.

This rearrangement joins TRBV6-6 to TRBJ1-2, with TRBD1 matching 7 bases. Per germline, CDR1 MNHNY and CDR2 SVGAGI (reference sequence). The CDR3 loop spans 16 amino acids. The ends lost 4 bases at V and 1 base at J; junction bases unmatched: 9. In nucleotides, the CDR3 is TGTGCCAGCAGTTCTGGAACAGGGGCGGATAACTATGGCTACACCTTC. Its protein product is CASSSGTGADNYGYTF.

For this clone: In the same sample, other DNA sequences code for this CDR3. The rearrangement links TRBV7-2 to TRBJ1-5; D ambiguous. Per germline, CDR1 SGHTA and CDR2 FQGNSA. V lost 3 bases and J 1 base, leaving 1 base between the germline ends. The CDR3 covers 12 residues. This CDR3 reads CASSLSNQPQHF. Written as DNA, the CDR3 is TGTGCCAGCAGCTTGAGCAATCAGCCCCAGCATTTT.

The rearrangement uses TRBV28 and TRBJ1-1; 8 positions match TRBD1. The V segment lost 5 bases and the J segment 6 bases; nucleotides outside the gene matches: 2. From germline, CDR1 is MDHEN and CDR2 SYDVKM. This CDR3 has 12 residues. Here the CDR3 reads CASSQQGAEAFF. The CDR3 nucleotides read TGTGCCAGCAGTCAACAGGGGGCTGAAGCTTTCTTT. The whole variable domain, remainder taken from reference TRBV28 and TRBJ1-1, is DVKVTQSSRYLVKRTGEKVFLECVQDMDHENMFWYRQDPGLGLRLIYFSYDVKMKEKGDIPEGYSVSREKKERFSLILESASTNQTSMYLCASSQQGAEAFFGQGTRLTVV.

This clone was observed a handful of times. This chain joins TRBV4-1 and TRBJ2-3; D possibly corresponds to TRBD1 (5 bases). Trimming removed 0 bases from V and 2 bases from J, with 18 bases in between. CDR1 is MGHRA, CDR2 YSYEKL, per germline. The CDR3 runs to 18 residues. The CDR3 is CASSQEGRGRANTDTQYF. The CDR3 DNA is TGCGCCAGCAGCCAAGAGGGAAGAGGCAGGGCGAACACAGATACGCAGTATTTT.